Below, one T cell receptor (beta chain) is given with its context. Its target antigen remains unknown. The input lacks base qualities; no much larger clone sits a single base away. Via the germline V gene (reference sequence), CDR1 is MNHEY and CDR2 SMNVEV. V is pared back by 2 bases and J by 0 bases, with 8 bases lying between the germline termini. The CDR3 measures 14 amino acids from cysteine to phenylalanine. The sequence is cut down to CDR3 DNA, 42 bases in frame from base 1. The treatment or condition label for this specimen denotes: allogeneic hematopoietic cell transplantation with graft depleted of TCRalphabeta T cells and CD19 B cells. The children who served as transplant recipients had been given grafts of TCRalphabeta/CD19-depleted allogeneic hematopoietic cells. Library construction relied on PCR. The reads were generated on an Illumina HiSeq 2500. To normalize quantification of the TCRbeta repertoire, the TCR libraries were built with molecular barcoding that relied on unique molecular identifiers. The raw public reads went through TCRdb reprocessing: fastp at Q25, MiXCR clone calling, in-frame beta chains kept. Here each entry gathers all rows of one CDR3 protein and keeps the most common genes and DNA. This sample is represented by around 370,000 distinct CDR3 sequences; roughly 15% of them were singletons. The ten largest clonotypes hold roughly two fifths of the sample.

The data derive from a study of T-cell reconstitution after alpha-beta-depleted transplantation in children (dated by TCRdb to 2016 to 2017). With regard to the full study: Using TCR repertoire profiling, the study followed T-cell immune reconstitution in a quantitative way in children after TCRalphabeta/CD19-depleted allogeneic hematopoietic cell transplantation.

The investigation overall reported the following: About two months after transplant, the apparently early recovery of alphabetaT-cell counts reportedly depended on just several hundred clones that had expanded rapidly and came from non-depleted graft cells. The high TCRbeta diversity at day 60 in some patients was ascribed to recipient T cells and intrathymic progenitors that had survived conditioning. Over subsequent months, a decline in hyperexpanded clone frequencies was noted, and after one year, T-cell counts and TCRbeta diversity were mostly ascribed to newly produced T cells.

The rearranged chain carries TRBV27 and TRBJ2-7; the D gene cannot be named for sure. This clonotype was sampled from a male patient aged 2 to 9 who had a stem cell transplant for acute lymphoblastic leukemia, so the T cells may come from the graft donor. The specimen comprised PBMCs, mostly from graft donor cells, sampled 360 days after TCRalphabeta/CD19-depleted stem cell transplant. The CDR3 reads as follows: CASSLIPSSYEQYF. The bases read TGTGCCAGCAGTTTAATCCCGAGCTCCTACGAGCAGTACTTC.